These 24 T cell receptor beta chains came from one sample sequenced in a study of cytomegalovirus exposure and HLA in healthy donors. Primers: 60 Vbeta forward and 13 Jbeta reverse. TCRdb's table, derived via immunoSEQ multiplex PCR, lists solely in-frame clones and lacks some. The table lists some 150,000 clones, approximately 80% of them singletons, with roughly 5.3% in the top ten. Sequencing was carried out using PBMCs. All receptors derive from a woman aged 40-49 years in good health and CMV-seropositive.

J is TRBJ2-1 and V is TRBV30; the match to TRBD2 covers 9 bases. This CDR3 spans 18 amino acids. After removal of 1 base from V and 0 bases from J, the junction contained 10 bases not matched to a gene. Germline-derived CDR1 and CDR2 are GTSNPN and SVGIG (reference sequence). The CDR3 is CAWSGRASGISSYNEQFF. The CDR3 coding sequence is TGTGCCTGGAGTGGGCGGGCTAGCGGGATCAGCTCCTACAATGAGCAGTTCTTC.

The V call is TRBV13, the J call TRBJ1-1, with D maybe TRBD1 (6 bases). The CDR3 covers 15 residues. The germline V gene encodes CDR1 PRHDT and CDR2 FYEKMQ (reference sequence). V lost 5 bases and J 0 bases, leaving 13 bases between the germline ends. Written as DNA, the CDR3 is TGTGCCAGCAGCGAAAACCAGGGGCTGAACACTGAAGCTTTCTTT. It encodes CASSENQGLNTEAFF.

The chain recombines TRBV18 with TRBJ1-3, with a possible D match to TRBD1 (5 bases). The CDR3 is made up of 15 amino acids. Germline CDR1 KGHSH, CDR2 LQKENI. Trimming removed 2 bases at V and 0 bases at J, with 8 bases between. CDR3 protein: CASSPGQSSGNTIYF. DNA of the CDR3: TGTGCCAGCTCACCAGGACAAAGCTCTGGAAACACCATATATTTT.

This clone was seen a handful of times. The rearrangement links TRBV5-1 to TRBJ2-1, with a tentative D call TRBD1 (5 bases). The germline V gene encodes CDR1 SGHRS and CDR2 YFSETQ. This CDR3 spans 14 amino acids. Trimming cost V 4 bases and J 5 bases, with 13 bases left between them. CDR3 nucleotides: TGCGCCAGCAGCCGCTGGGCGACAGACAATGAGCAGTTCTTC. Residues: CASSRWATDNEQFF.

V is TRBV15 and J is TRBJ2-3, with D perhaps TRBD2 (5 bases). The length of the CDR3 is 17 residues. Germline lookup yields CDR1 LNHNV and CDR2 YYDKDF (reference sequence). Trimming removed 3 bases at V and 2 bases at J, with 18 bases between. In nucleotides, the CDR3 is TGTGCCACCAGCAGGATTGACGCGGGTCCGGCCACAGATACGCAGTATTTT. It specifies CATSRIDAGPATDTQYF.

This chain connects TRBV2 to TRBJ2-7, with 9 bases aligning to TRBD1. V shed 5 bases, J shed 6 bases, and the junction held 8 bases outside the gene matches. The CDR3 contains 14 residues. Per the germline V gene, CDR1 is SNHLY and CDR2 is FYNNEI. The CDR3 is CASSFRDREFEQYF. CDR3 DNA sequence: TGTGCCAGCAGTTTCCGGGACAGGGAGTTCGAGCAGTACTTC.

This chain joins TRBV7-9 and TRBJ1-1, with D uncertain. Looked up from germline, CDR1 is SEHNR and CDR2 is FQNEAQ (reference sequence). V lost 6 bases and J 0 bases, leaving 11 bases between the germline ends. The CDR3 extends over 14 amino acids. CDR3: CASSHDDLNTEAFF. The CDR3 bases are TGTGCCAGCAGTCACGATGACTTGAACACTGAAGCTTTCTTT.

DNA for the CDR3: TGTGCCAGCCGGAGGCGAGAGACCCAGTACTTC. This gives the protein CASRRRETQYF. This chain connects TRBV28 to TRBJ2-5; D perhaps matches TRBD2 (5 bases). The V gene lost 8 bases and the J gene lost 4 bases, with 8 bases spanning the gap. CDR1 MDHEN and CDR2 SYDVKM come from the germline V gene. This CDR3 is 11 amino acids long.

The chain uses TRBV7-8 and TRBJ1-5, with D possibly being TRBD1 (6 bases). Germline CDR1 reads SGHVS; CDR2 reads FQNEAQ. Trimming left V 5 bases short and J 1 base short, with 12 bases between. The CDR3 is 15 residues long. As DNA, the CDR3 is TGTGCCAGCAGCCAGGGAGGGGGAAGCAATCAGCCCCAGCATTTT. Amino acid sequence: CASSQGGGSNQPQHF.

The chain combines TRBV6-5 with TRBJ1-5, with 9 bases aligning to TRBD1. V lost 2 bases and J lost 3; bases outside the gene matches: 5. The CDR3 sequence is 16 residues long. Per the germline V gene, CDR1 is MNHEY and CDR2 is SVGAGI. CDR3: CASSYAGTGSNQPQHF. The CDR3 region has the DNA TGTGCCAGCAGTTACGCCGGGACAGGGTCCAATCAGCCCCAGCATTTT.

This chain links TRBV28 with TRBJ2-1; TRBD2 matches 9 bases. After removal of 6 bases from V and 6 bases from J, the junction contained 6 bases not matched to a gene. The CDR3 extends over 14 amino acids. Germline lookup yields CDR1 MDHEN and CDR2 SYDVKM. The DNA of the CDR3 is TGTGCCAGCAGCTATAGCGGGAGTCTCAATGAGCAGTTCTTC. Amino acids: CASSYSGSLNEQFF.

This sequence joins TRBV6-5 and TRBJ2-5; 9 bases are shared with TRBD1. The CDR3 is made up of 14 amino acids. Unmatched junction bases numbered 13, after V lost 6 bases and J lost 11 bases. Germline-derived CDR1 and CDR2 are MNHEY and SVGAGI. As DNA, the CDR3 is TGTGCCAGCAGATACAGGGGGCAAACGGGAGAGCAGTACTTC. Protein: CASRYRGQTGEQYF.

A remark on this clone: Germline is not matched at one junction end, which may reflect a read error. The genes are TRBV7-9 and TRBJ2-7; tentatively, D is TRBD1 (5 bases). The germline gives CDR1 SEHNR, CDR2 FQNEAQ (reference sequence). The CDR3 consists of 12 residues. The CDR3 protein is CSSSLVGVEQYF. CDR3 nucleotide sequence: TGTTCCAGCAGCTTAGTAGGGGTCGAGCAGTACTTC.

This rearrangement joins TRBV2 to TRBJ2-7; D is possibly TRBD2 (5 bases). Germline V gives CDR1 SNHLY, CDR2 FYNNEI. The CDR3 spans 12 residues. V was trimmed by 7 bases and J by 7 bases, leaving 14 bases between them. The chain's CDR3 is CASTGEGWEQYF. The CDR3 DNA follows: TGTGCCAGCACCGGGGAAGGATGGGAGCAGTACTTC.

Here the CDR3 DNA reads TGTGCCAGCAGCCTTACTCAGAACACTGAAGCTTTCTTT. Amino acids: CASSLTQNTEAFF. The chain carries TRBV7-9 and TRBJ1-1; no clear D gene. This CDR3 is built from 13 residues. From germline, CDR1 is SEHNR and CDR2 FQNEAQ (reference sequence). Trimming removed 5 bases at V and 1 base at J, with 8 bases between.

The V call is TRBV30, the J call TRBJ1-6; D is perhaps TRBD1 (6 bases). This CDR3 has 15 amino acids. V was trimmed by 3 bases and J by 3 bases, leaving 12 bases between them. Germline CDR1 and CDR2: GTSNPN and SVGIG (reference sequence). For the CDR3, the DNA is TGTGCCTGGAGCCGGACAGAGCTCTATAATTCACCCCTCCACTTT. This encodes CAWSRTELYNSPLHF.

The V and J genes are TRBV6-1 and TRBJ2-3; tentatively, D is TRBD2 (5 bases). Germline-derived CDR1 and CDR2 are MNHNS and SASEGT. V shed 7 bases and J shed 4 bases, with 15 bases lying between them. The CDR3 spans 14 residues. CDR3 residues: CASTAEEASDTQYF. The CDR3 nucleotides read TGTGCCAGCACCGCTGAGGAGGCCTCAGATACGCAGTATTTT.

This chain joins TRBV7-3 and TRBJ2-1; perhaps TRBD1 as D (6 bases). The germline V and J ends were trimmed by 5 bases and 7 bases, with 9 bases remaining between them. The CDR3 length is 12 residues. Germline CDR1 is SGHTA and CDR2 is FQGTGA. The CDR3 loop reads CASSVTGNEQFF. DNA for the CDR3: TGTGCCAGCAGCGTGACAGGTAATGAGCAGTTCTTC.

The chain carries TRBV19 and TRBJ2-1; possibly TRBD2 for D (6 bases). With 5 bases removed from V and 7 bases from J, the gap between germline ends came to 18 bases. From germline, CDR1 is LNHDA and CDR2 SQIVND (reference sequence). The CDR3 runs 15 residues. The chain's CDR3 is CASSPAGSLRNEQFF. CDR3 DNA sequence: TGTGCCAGTAGTCCTGCGGGAAGTCTGAGGAATGAGCAGTTCTTC.

This clone was seen a handful of times. The chain recombines TRBV28 with TRBJ2-2, with TRBD1 matching 7 bases. Trimming removed 3 bases from V and 3 bases from J; junction bases left unmatched: 1. Germline CDR1 and CDR2: MDHEN and SYDVKM. This CDR3 contains 14 residues. The CDR3 here is CASSFRGHTGELFF. CDR3 nucleotide sequence: TGTGCCAGCAGTTTTAGGGGGCACACCGGGGAGCTGTTTTTT.

Turning to this clone: The identical CDR3 is also encoded by other nucleotide sequences in the sample. The genes are TRBV19 and TRBJ2-7, with no clear D. CDR1 and CDR2 (germline): LNHDA, SQIVND (reference sequence). The CDR3 consists of 13 residues. V was pared by 5 bases and J by 0 bases, with 8 bases between. The CDR3 here is CASSWSSSYEQYF. CDR3 nucleotide sequence: TGTGCCAGTAGTTGGTCCAGCTCCTACGAGCAGTACTTC.

This chain connects TRBV2 to TRBJ2-3, with TRBD1 matching 7 bases. The CDR3 sequence is 14 residues long. Germline lookup yields CDR1 SNHLY and CDR2 FYNNEI. J gave up 5 bases and V 8 bases, and 10 bases lay outside the gene matches. The CDR3 sequence is CASRGQPAGDTQYF. For the CDR3, the DNA is TGTGCCAGCCGGGGACAGCCCGCCGGAGATACGCAGTATTTT.

There are a few counts of this clone. CDR3: CASREDFYEQYF. The CDR3 nucleotides are TGTGCCAGCAGGGAGGATTTTTACGAGCAGTACTTC. This chain connects TRBV2 to TRBJ2-7, with TRBD2 as a possible D gene (5 bases). V lost 6 bases and J lost 4, with 10 bases in between. CDR1 SNHLY and CDR2 FYNNEI come from the germline V gene. The CDR3 runs 12 residues.

The CDR3 here is CASSLDRDGYTF. In nucleotides, the CDR3 is TGTGCCAGCAGCTTAGACAGGGATGGCTACACCTTC. The chain joins TRBV7-9 to TRBJ1-2, with TRBD1 as a possible D gene (6 bases). The CDR3 is 12 amino acids. V gave up 1 base and J gave up 6 bases, with 6 bases separating them. Germline V gene sequence: CDR1 SEHNR, CDR2 FQNEAQ (reference sequence).